This T cell receptor beta chain was recovered during a study of immune cell composition in non-small cell lung cancer. On the study more broadly: Most cases were lung adenocarcinoma or squamous cell carcinoma. Study observations and caveats: Clones >0.5% enriched in tumour were rarer in adenocarcinoma (around 35%) than squamous (about 80%).

Germline values: CDR1 MDHEN, CDR2 SYDVKM. The CDR3 totals 17 residues. The junction had 3 bases not matched to a gene; V was cut back by 3 bases and J by 2 bases. The assay was immunoSEQ multiplex PCR, and TCRdb's table has in-frame clones only and misses some. The profile covers about 9,100 clones, with 65% to 70% appearing a single time and about 9% taken by the ten largest. Remarks on this clone: Its antigen remains unknown.

The V gene is TRBV28, the J gene TRBJ2-5; 16 bases align to TRBD2. This clonotype was sampled from a human donor with non-small cell lung cancer. The sample consisted of lung tumor tissue. The CDR3 reads CASSLGTSGGVQETQYF. CDR3 nucleotide sequence: TGTGCCAGCAGTTTGGGGACTAGCGGGGGGGTGCAAGAGACCCAGTACTTC.